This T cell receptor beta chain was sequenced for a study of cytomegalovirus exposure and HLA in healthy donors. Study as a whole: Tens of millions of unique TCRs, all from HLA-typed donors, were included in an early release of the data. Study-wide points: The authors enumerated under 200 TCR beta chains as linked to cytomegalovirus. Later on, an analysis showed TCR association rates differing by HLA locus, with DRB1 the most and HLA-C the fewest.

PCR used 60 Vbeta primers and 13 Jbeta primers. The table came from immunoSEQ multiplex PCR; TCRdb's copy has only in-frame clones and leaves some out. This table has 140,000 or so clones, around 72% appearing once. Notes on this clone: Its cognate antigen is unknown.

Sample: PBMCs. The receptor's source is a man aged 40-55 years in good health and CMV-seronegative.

The CDR3 DNA reads as TGTGCCAGTAGTATGGACCGGTATGGGACAGGGTACAATGAGCAGTTCTTC. Its translation is CASSMDRYGTGYNEQFF. The J gene is TRBJ2-1, the V gene TRBV19, with 9 bases lining up with TRBD1. This CDR3 is 17 amino acids long. Per the germline V gene, CDR1 is LNHDA and CDR2 is SQIVND (reference sequence). J was trimmed by 4 bases and V by 3 bases; bases with no gene match: 10.